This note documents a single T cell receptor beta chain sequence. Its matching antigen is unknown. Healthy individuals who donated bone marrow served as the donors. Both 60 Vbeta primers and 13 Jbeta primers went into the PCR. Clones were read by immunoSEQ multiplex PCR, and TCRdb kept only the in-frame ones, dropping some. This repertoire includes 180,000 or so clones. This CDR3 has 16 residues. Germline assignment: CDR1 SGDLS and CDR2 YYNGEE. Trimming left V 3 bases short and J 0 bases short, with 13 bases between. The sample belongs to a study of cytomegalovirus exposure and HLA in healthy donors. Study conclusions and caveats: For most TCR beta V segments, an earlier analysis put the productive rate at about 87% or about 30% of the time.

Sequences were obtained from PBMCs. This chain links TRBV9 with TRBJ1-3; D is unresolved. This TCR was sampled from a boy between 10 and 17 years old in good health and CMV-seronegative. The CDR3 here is CASSALEDFSGNTIYF. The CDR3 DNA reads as TGTGCCAGCAGCGCATTAGAGGACTTCTCTGGAAACACCATATATTTT.